Shown below are 20 T cell receptor beta chains from a single sample sequenced in a study of blood T cell repertoires in COVID-19. Here immunoSEQ multiplex PCR was the method, and the copy in TCRdb shows in-frame clones only, minus some. Found here are about 160,000 clones, 60% to 85% of them singletons; the top ten hold roughly 3.1%. What was sequenced was peripheral blood. These receptors all stem from a man between 65 and 85 years old with acute or convalescent COVID-19.

This rearrangement joins TRBV3-1 (or the pseudogene TRBV3-2) to TRBJ1-1; the D gene is possibly TRBD1 (5 bases). From germline, CDR1 is LGHDT and CDR2 YNNKEL (reference sequence). CDR3 length: 15 amino acids. V was shortened by 0 bases and J by 3 bases, with 11 bases between the two germline ends. CDR3 protein: CASSQELREDTEAFF. The CDR3 DNA reads TGTGCCAGCAGCCAAGAACTCAGGGAAGACACTGAAGCTTTCTTT.

This chain connects TRBV12-3 or TRBV12-4 to TRBJ1-4; no clear D gene. The V end lost 5 bases, the J end lost 7 bases, and 8 bases lay between the germline ends. The CDR3 totals 12 residues. CDR3 nucleotides: TGTGCCAGCAGTGAACAACGTGAAAAACTGTTTTTT. It translates to CASSEQREKLFF.

The chain recombines TRBV6-6 with TRBJ1-1; possibly TRBD1 for D (5 bases). Per germline, CDR1 MNHNY and CDR2 SVGAGI (reference sequence). V gave up 5 bases and J gave up 4 bases, with 14 bases separating them. The CDR3 spans 14 residues. The CDR3 spells CASSEAQGFTEAFF. The CDR3, as DNA: TGTGCCAGCAGTGAGGCTCAGGGTTTCACTGAAGCTTTCTTT.

J is TRBJ2-2 and V is TRBV11-3; 7 nucleotides align to TRBD2. Germline CDR1 is SGHNT and CDR2 is YENEEA. This CDR3 is built from 15 residues. V dropped 3 bases and J dropped 4; count of bases not matched to a gene: 5. The CDR3 reads CASSLTSSSTGELFF. CDR3 DNA: TGTGCCAGCAGCTTGACTAGCTCCAGCACCGGGGAGCTGTTTTTT.

The CDR3 coding sequence is TGCGCCAGCCGAGGACTAGCGGGGGGCTCAGATACGCAGTATTTT. Protein product: CASRGLAGGSDTQYF. V usage is TRBV10-2 and J usage is TRBJ2-3; 14 bases agree with TRBD2. CDR3 size: 15 residues. CDR1 WSHSY and CDR2 SAAADI come from the germline V gene. J lost 4 bases, V lost 8 bases, and 5 bases had no gene match.

This chain links TRBV28 with TRBJ2-5; 8 positions agree with TRBD1. The CDR3 runs 15 residues. With 2 bases clipped from V and 6 bases from J, the junction kept 8 bases outside the gene matches. Germline CDR1 is MDHEN and CDR2 is SYDVKM. CDR3 residues: CASSLGQGARKTQYF. CDR3 coding DNA: TGTGCCAGCAGTTTAGGGCAGGGGGCTAGAAAGACCCAGTACTTC.

This clone was found once. The chain has TRBV27 and TRBJ2-7; D is possibly TRBD1 (7 bases). Germline V lookup: CDR1 MNHEY, CDR2 SMNVEV (reference sequence). Trimming pared 5 bases from V and 2 bases from J, leaving 19 bases between. CDR3 length: 16 amino acids. The CDR3 DNA reads as TGTGCCAGCAGTCCATCCACAGGGGAGGAAACCTACGAGCAGTACTTC. Amino acids: CASSPSTGEETYEQYF.

The CDR3 is CSASRLINSPLHF. CDR3 bases: TGCAGTGCTAGTAGACTGATTAATTCACCCCTCCACTTT. The chain carries TRBV20-1 and TRBJ1-6; D uncertain. The germline V and J ends were trimmed by 3 bases and 6 bases, with 9 bases remaining between them. The CDR3 runs to 13 residues. Germline CDR1 and CDR2: DFQATT and SNEGSKA (reference sequence).

The chain has TRBV2 and TRBJ2-7; 9 bases fit TRBD1. Germline values: CDR1 SNHLY, CDR2 FYNNEI. This CDR3 is built from 14 residues. V lost 6 bases, J lost 3 bases, and 6 bases stayed unmatched. The CDR3 loop is CASSDGTGNYEQYF. In nucleotides, the CDR3 is TGTGCCAGCAGCGACGGGACAGGGAACTACGAGCAGTACTTC.

This rearrangement joins TRBV27 to TRBJ2-7; possibly TRBD2 for D (6 bases). Trimming stripped 8 bases from V and 3 bases from J, with 17 bases between. The germline gives CDR1 MNHEY, CDR2 SMNVEV (reference sequence). There are 14 residues in the CDR3. CDR3 residues: CASGARDSIYEQYF. In DNA, the CDR3 is TGTGCCAGCGGGGCGCGGGACTCTATCTACGAGCAGTACTTC.

This clone was seen more than once but under ten times. The chain couples TRBV14 to TRBJ2-1, with D hard to call. This CDR3 comprises 13 residues. Trimming removed 1 base from V and 5 bases from J, with 6 bases in between. The germline gives CDR1 SGHDN, CDR2 FVKESK. The CDR3: CASSQVLNNEQFF. The DNA of the CDR3 is TGTGCCAGCAGCCAAGTACTAAACAATGAGCAGTTCTTC.

This clone has just one count. The chain carries TRBV27 and TRBJ1-2; no clear D gene. The V and J ends lost 5 bases and 2 bases respectively, with 9 bases between them. This CDR3 region has 13 residues. Germline CDR1 reads MNHEY; CDR2 reads SMNVEV (reference sequence). The CDR3 loop reads CASSGDGNYGYTF. CDR3 nucleotide sequence: TGTGCCAGCAGTGGAGACGGAAACTATGGCTACACCTTC.

This clone has a handful of counts. The chain carries TRBV30 and TRBJ2-7, with TRBD2 as a possible D gene (5 bases). The germline V and J ends were trimmed by 2 bases and 2 bases, with 16 bases remaining between them. The CDR3 is 15 amino acids. Per the germline V gene, CDR1 is GTSNPN and CDR2 is SVGIG (reference sequence). CDR3 in amino acids: CAWSRERTIPYEQYF. The CDR3, as DNA: TGTGCCTGGAGTAGGGAGCGGACCATCCCCTACGAGCAGTACTTC.

The J gene is TRBJ2-7, the V gene TRBV6-5; TRBD2 matches 10 bases. The CDR3 has 13 amino acids. The germline V gene encodes CDR1 MNHEY and CDR2 SVGAGI. After removal of 6 bases from V and 4 bases from J, the junction contained 3 bases not matched to a gene. The CDR3 DNA follows: TGTGCCAGCAGCAAGACTAGCGGGTACGAGCAGTACTTC. Its protein is CASSKTSGYEQYF.

This rearrangement joins TRBV7-2 to TRBJ2-7; TRBD2 aligns across 10 bases. The CDR3 is 15 residues long. CDR1 is SGHTA and CDR2 is FQGNSA in the germline V gene. J lost 3 bases, V lost 6 bases, and 8 bases had no gene match. The CDR3 bases are TGTGCCAGCAGTATATCTAGCGGGAGTTTCTACGAGCAGTACTTC. Protein product: CASSISSGSFYEQYF.

This clone has only a few counts. The chain couples TRBV10-1 to TRBJ1-1, with 9 nucleotides matching TRBD1. Looked up from germline, CDR1 is WNHNN and CDR2 is SYGVQD (reference sequence). The V gene end was trimmed by 4 bases and the J gene end by 6 bases; junction bases not matched to a gene: 3. This CDR3 is 13 amino acids long. For the CDR3, the DNA is TGCGCCAGCAGTGCACAGGGGGCGCCTGAAGCTTTCTTT. Translated: CASSAQGAPEAFF.

This chain uses TRBV7-6 with TRBJ2-3; D perhaps matches TRBD2 (5 bases). The length of the CDR3 is 16 residues. With 4 bases removed from V and 0 bases from J, the gap between germline ends came to 14 bases. From germline, CDR1 is SGHVS and CDR2 FNYEAQ. This CDR3 reads CASSSGTSFSTDTQYF. The CDR3 DNA reads as TGTGCCAGCAGCTCAGGCACTAGTTTCAGCACAGATACGCAGTATTTT.

The rearrangement uses TRBV11-3 and TRBJ2-1; 8 bases fit TRBD2. The CDR3 contains 15 residues. V trimming: 3 bases; J trimming: 9 bases; junction bases outside the gene matches: 10. Per the germline V gene, CDR1 is SGHNT and CDR2 is YENEEA. The DNA of the CDR3 is TGTGCCAGCAGCTTGCAGGAGGGACTAGGGGCTGAGCAGTTCTTC. This translates into CASSLQEGLGAEQFF.

The V gene is TRBV5-1, the J gene TRBJ2-2, with 8 bases fitting TRBD1. V was pared by 4 bases and J by 7 bases, with 9 bases of the junction left unmatched. The CDR3 sequence is 15 residues long. CDR1 is SGHRS, CDR2 YFSETQ, per germline. CDR3 in DNA: TGCGCCAGCAGCGGAAGGACAGGGTTTGGCGGGGAGCTGTTTTTT. As protein: CASSGRTGFGGELFF.

The V gene is TRBV5-1, the J gene TRBJ2-5; no clear D. With 5 bases removed from V and 5 bases from J, the gap between germline ends came to 13 bases. CDR1 SGHRS and CDR2 YFSETQ come from the germline V gene. The length of the CDR3 is 13 residues. CDR3 region: CASSRSLSETQYF. CDR3 nucleotides: TGCGCCAGCAGTCGGAGTTTATCGGAGACCCAGTACTTC.